This T cell receptor (beta chain) was identified in a study of blood T cell repertoires in COVID-19. Assay used: immunoSEQ multiplex PCR; TCRdb lists only in-frame clones, some missing. The table records about 490,000 clones, approximately 85% of them present only once. The CDR3 runs to 17 residues. Germline V gene data show CDR1 as LNHDA and CDR2 as SQIVND (reference sequence). V lost 7 bases and J lost 10; bases outside the gene matches: 14. The chain uses TRBV19 and TRBJ2-1; TRBD2 agrees at 15 bases. The sequenced material came from peripheral blood. The receptor was derived from a human donor in a cohort sampled during active COVID-19. CDR3 residues: CASNQVTGTSGRLEQFF. The CDR3 nucleotides read TGTGCCAGTAACCAAGTAACCGGGACTAGCGGGAGGCTAGAGCAGTTCTTC.